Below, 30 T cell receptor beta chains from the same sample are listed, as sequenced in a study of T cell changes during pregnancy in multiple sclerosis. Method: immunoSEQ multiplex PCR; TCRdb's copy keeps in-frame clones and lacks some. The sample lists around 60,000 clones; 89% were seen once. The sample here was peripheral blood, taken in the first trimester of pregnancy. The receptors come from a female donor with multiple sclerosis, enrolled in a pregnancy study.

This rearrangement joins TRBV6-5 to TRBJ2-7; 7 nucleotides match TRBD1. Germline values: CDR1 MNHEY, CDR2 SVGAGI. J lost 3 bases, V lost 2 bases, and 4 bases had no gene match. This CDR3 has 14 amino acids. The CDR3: CASSYGQGVYEQYF. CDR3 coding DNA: TGTGCCAGCAGTTACGGGCAGGGGGTCTACGAGCAGTACTTC.

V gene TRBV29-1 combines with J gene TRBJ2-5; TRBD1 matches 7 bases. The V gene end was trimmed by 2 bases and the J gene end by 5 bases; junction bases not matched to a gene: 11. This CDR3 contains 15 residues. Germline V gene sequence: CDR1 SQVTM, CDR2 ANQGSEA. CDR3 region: CSVEPTGNGRETQYF. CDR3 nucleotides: TGCAGCGTTGAACCGACAGGGAACGGTAGGGAGACCCAGTACTTC.

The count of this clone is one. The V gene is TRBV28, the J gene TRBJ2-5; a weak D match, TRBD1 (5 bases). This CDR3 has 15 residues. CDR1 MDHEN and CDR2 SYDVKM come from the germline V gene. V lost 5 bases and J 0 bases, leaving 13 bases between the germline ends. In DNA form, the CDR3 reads TGTGCCAGCAGTCCGGCAGGGTCCCACCAAGAGACCCAGTACTTC. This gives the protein CASSPAGSHQETQYF.

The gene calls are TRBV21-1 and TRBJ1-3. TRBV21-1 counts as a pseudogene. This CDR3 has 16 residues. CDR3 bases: TGTGCCAGCAGCACCGGGGGAGCGACACAAAAAACTACCATATATTTT. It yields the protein CASSTGGATQKTTIYF.

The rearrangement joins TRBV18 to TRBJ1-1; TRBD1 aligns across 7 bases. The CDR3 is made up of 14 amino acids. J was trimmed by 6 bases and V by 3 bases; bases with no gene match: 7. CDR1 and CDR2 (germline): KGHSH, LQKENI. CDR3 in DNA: TGTGCCAGCTCACCCGGGACAGCCCCCGCTGAAGCTTTCTTT. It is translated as CASSPGTAPAEAFF. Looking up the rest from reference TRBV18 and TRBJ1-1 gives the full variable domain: NAGVMQNPRHLVRRRGQEARLRCSPMKGHSHVYWYRQLPEEGLKFMVYLQKENIIDESGMPKERFSAEFPKEGPSILRIQQVVRGDSAAYFCASSPGTAPAEAFFGQGTRLTVV.

DNA of the CDR3: TGTGCCTGGAGTGCGAGGGAAGGACAGGGGAATCCCGGGGAGCTGTTTTTT. This sequence encodes CAWSAREGQGNPGELFF. V usage is TRBV30 and J usage is TRBJ2-2, with 9 positions matching TRBD1. The CDR3 extends over 17 amino acids. In germline, CDR1 is GTSNPN, CDR2 SVGIG (reference sequence). After removal of 1 base from V and 6 bases from J, the junction contained 12 bases not matched to a gene. Based on the CDR3 plus reference TRBV30 and TRBJ2-2, the full variable domain is SQTIHQWPATLVQPVGSPLSLECTVEGTSNPNLYWYRQAAGRGLQLLFYSVGIGQISSEVPQNLSASRPQDRQFILSSKKLLLSDSGFYLCAWSAREGQGNPGELFFGEGSRLTVL.

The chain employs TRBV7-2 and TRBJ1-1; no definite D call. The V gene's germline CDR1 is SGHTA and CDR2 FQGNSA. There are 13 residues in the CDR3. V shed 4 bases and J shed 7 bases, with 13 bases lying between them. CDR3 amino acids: CASSSFTVLEAFF. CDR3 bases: TGTGCCAGCAGCTCCTTTACGGTTCTTGAAGCTTTCTTT.

This CDR3 reads CASSGGQKNTGELFF. CDR3 DNA: TGTGCCAGTAGTGGGGGACAAAAGAACACCGGGGAGCTGTTTTTT. This sequence joins TRBV19 and TRBJ2-2, with D perhaps matching TRBD1 (6 bases). Deletions cut 5 bases from V and 1 base from J, with 11 bases between. This CDR3 has 15 residues. The germline V gene has CDR1 LNHDA and CDR2 SQIVND (reference sequence).

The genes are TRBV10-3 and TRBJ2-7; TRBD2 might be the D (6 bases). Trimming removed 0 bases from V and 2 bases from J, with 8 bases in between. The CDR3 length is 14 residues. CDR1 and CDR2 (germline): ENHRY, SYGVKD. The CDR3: CAISESGGPYEQYF. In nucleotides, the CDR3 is TGTGCCATCAGTGAGTCGGGGGGACCCTACGAGCAGTACTTC.

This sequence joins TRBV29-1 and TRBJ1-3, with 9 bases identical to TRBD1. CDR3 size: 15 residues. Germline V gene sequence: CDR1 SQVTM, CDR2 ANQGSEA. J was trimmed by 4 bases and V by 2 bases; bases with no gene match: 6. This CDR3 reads CSVEPYRGPGNTIYF. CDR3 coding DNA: TGCAGCGTTGAACCCTACAGGGGGCCCGGAAACACCATATATTTT.

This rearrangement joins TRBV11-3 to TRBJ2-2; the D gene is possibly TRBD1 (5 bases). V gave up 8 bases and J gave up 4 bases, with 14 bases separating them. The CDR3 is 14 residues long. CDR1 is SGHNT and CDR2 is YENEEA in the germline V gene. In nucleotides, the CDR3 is TGTGCCAGCTCGAGGACAAGTCTCACCGGGGAGCTGTTTTTT. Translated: CASSRTSLTGELFF.

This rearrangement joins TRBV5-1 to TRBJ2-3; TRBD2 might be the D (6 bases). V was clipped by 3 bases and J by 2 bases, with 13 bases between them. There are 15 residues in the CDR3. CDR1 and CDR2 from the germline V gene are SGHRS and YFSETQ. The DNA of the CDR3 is TGCGCCAGCAGCTCCTTGGGGGGTGTCACAGATACGCAGTATTTT. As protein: CASSSLGGVTDTQYF.

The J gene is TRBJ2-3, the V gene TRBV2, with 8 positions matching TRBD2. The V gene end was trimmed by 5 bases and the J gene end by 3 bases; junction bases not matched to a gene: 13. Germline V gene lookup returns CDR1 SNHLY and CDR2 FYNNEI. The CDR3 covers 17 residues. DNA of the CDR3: TGTGCCAGCAGTCCCCCCGACTCCCGACTAGCGACAGATACGCAGTATTTT. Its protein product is CASSPPDSRLATDTQYF.

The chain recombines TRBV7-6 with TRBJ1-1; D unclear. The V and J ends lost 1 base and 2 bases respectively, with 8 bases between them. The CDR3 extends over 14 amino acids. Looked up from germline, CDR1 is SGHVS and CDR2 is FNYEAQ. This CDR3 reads CASSLGGRNTEAFF. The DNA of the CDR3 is TGTGCCAGCAGCTTAGGTGGCAGAAACACTGAAGCTTTCTTT.

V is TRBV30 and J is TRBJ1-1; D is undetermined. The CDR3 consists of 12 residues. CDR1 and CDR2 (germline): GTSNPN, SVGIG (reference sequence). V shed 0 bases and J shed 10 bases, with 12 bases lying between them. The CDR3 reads CAWSVGRRGAFF. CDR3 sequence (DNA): TGTGCCTGGAGTGTAGGCCGGCGGGGAGCTTTCTTT.

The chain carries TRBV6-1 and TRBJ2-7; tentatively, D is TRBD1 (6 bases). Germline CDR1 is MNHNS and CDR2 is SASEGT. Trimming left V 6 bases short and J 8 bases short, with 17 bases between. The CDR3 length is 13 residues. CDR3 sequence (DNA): TGTGCCAGCAGAGACCTGACAGGAGAGCAGCAGTACTTC. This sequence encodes CASRDLTGEQQYF.

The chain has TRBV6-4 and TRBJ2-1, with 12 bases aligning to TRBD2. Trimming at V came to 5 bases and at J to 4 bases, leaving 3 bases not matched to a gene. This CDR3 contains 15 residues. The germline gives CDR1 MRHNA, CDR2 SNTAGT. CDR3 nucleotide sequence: TGTGCCAGCAGTCTACTAGCGGGGGGTTACAATGAGCAGTTCTTC. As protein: CASSLLAGGYNEQFF.

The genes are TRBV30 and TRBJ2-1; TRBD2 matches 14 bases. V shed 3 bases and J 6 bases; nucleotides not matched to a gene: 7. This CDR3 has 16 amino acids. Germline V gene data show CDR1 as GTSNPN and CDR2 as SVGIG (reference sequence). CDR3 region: CAWRIGTSGSFNEQFF. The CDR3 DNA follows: TGTGCCTGGAGGATTGGGACTAGCGGGAGTTTCAATGAGCAGTTCTTC.

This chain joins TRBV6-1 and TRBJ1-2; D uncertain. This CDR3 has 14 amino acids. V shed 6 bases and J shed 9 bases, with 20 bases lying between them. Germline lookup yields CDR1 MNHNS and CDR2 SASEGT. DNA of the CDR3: TGTGCCAGCAGCCGGGATCGACTCGAGTTGAGCTACACCTTC. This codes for CASSRDRLELSYTF.

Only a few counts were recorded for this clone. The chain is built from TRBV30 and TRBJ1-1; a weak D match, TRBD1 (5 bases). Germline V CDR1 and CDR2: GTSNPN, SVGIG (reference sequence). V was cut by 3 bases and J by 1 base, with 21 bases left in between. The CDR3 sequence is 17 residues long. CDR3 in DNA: TGTGCCTGGAGCGCAGTTGTTGGGGGGGTGGGGAACACTGAAGCTTTCTTT. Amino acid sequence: CAWSAVVGGVGNTEAFF. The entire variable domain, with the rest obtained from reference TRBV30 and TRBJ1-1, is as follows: SQTIHQWPATLVQPVGSPLSLECTVEGTSNPNLYWYRQAAGRGLQLLFYSVGIGQISSEVPQNLSASRPQDRQFILSSKKLLLSDSGFYLCAWSAVVGGVGNTEAFFGQGTRLTVV.

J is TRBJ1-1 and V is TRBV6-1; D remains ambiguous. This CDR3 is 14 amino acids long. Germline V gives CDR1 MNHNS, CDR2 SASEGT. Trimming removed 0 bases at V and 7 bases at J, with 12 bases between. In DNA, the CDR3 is TGTGCCAGCAGTGAAGCATATCCAGCGAGTGAAGCTTTCTTT. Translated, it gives CASSEAYPASEAFF.

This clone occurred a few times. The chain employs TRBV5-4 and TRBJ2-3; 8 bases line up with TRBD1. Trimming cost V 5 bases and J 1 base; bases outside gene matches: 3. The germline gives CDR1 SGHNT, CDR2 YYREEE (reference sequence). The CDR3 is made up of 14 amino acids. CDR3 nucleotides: TGTGCCAGCAGTCCGGACAGGGGCACAGATACGCAGTATTTT. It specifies CASSPDRGTDTQYF.

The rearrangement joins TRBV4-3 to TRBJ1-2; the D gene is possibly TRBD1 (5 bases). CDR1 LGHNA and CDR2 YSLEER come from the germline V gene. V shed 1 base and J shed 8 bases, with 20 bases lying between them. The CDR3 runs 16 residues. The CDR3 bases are TGCGCCAGCAGCCAAGGGGGGGTTAGCGTTATCGGCGGCTACACCTTC. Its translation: CASSQGGVSVIGGYTF.

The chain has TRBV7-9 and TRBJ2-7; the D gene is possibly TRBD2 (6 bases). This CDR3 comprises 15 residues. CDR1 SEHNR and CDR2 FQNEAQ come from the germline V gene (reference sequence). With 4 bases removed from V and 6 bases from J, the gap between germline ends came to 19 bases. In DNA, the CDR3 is TGTGCCAGCAGCTCTCCCGGGGGAATGGGTCTCGAGCAGTACTTC. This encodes CASSSPGGMGLEQYF.

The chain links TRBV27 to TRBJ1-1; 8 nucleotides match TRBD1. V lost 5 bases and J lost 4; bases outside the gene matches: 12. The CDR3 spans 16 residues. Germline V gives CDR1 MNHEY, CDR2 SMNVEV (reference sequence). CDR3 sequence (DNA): TGTGCCAGCAGTAGGCCCCTACAGGGGGGGGTCACTGAAGCTTTCTTT. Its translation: CASSRPLQGGVTEAFF.

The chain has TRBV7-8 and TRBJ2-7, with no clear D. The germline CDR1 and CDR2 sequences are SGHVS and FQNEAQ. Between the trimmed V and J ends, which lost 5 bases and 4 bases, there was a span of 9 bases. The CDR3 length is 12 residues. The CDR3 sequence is CASSPGRYEQYF. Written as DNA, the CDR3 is TGTGCCAGCAGCCCAGGAAGGTACGAGCAGTACTTC. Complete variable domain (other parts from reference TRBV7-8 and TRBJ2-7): GAGVSQSPRYKVAKRGQDVALRCDPISGHVSLFWYQQALGQGPEFLTYFQNEAQLDKSGLPSDRFFAERPEGSVSTLKIQRTQQEDSAVYLCASSPGRYEQYFGPGTRLTVT.

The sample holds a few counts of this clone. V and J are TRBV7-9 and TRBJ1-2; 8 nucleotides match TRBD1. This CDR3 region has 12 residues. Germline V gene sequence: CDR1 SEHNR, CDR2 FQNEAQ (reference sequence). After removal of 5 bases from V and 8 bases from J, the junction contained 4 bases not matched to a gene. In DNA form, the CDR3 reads TGTGCCAGCAGCGAACAGGGGGGAGGCTACACCTTC. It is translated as CASSEQGGGYTF.

CDR3 in DNA: TGTGCCAGCAGCTTGGATCTAGCGGGACCCCTAAACACCGGGGAGCTGTTTTTT. Its translation is CASSLDLAGPLNTGELFF. V usage is TRBV5-4 and J usage is TRBJ2-2; TRBD2 matches at 9 bases. The germline CDR1 and CDR2 sequences are SGHNT and YYREEE (reference sequence). The V gene end was trimmed by 0 bases and the J gene end by 2 bases; junction bases not matched to a gene: 8. This CDR3 contains 18 residues.

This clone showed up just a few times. CDR3 bases: TGTGCCAGTAGTCTATACCCGAACACTGAAGCTTTCTTT. Protein: CASSLYPNTEAFF. The chain employs TRBV19 and TRBJ1-1, with unresolved D. This CDR3 comprises 13 residues. V was trimmed by 5 bases and J by 1 base, leaving 8 bases between them. Germline V gene lookup returns CDR1 LNHDA and CDR2 SQIVND (reference sequence).

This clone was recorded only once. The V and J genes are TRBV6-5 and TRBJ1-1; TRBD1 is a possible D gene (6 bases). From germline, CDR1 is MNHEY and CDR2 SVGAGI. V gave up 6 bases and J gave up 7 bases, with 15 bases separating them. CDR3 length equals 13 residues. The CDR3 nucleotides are TGTGCCAGCAGCACAACAGGGTTAAGTGAAGCTTTCTTT. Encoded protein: CASSTTGLSEAFF.